This TCR beta chain was found in a study of regulatory T cells in long-lasting Graves disease (dated by TCRdb to the early 2020s). Context from the whole study: Persistent Graves' disease was defined as persistently positive TSH receptor autoantibodies together with antithyroid drug treatment for over 5 years. Peripheral blood TCR sequencing and RNA sequencing compared persistent Graves' disease patients with newly diagnosed Graves' disease patients. TCR sequencing covered approximately 13 persistent and around 20 newly diagnosed Graves' disease patients, 33 samples in total. The study took place in China and was registered as a clinical trial. In the clinical cohort, patients with persistent Graves' disease had used antithyroid drugs for an average of around 9.3 years.

The sample holds many counts of this clonotype. Its antigen is currently not known. One base away there is no much larger clone; base qualities are not given. On the study overall, not on this receptor specifically: Sequencing and analysis were limited to the TCR beta chain. A larger number of public clonotypes was shared among persistent patients (approximately 2,600) than among newly diagnosed patients (approximately 930). TRBV28, TRBJ1-2 and TRBJ2-5 were preferentially used in persistent disease, while TRBV20-1 and TRBJ2-1 were favored in newly diagnosed disease. As a limitation, the authors acknowledged that the small sample size may reduce accuracy. Lower TCR Shannon entropy and fewer highly expanded clones were observed in persistent Graves' disease patients than in newly diagnosed patients, which suggested clonal expansion. Peripheral blood alone was examined, since thyroid tissue, which constituted the primary lesion, could not be accessed.

Library construction relied on multiplex PCR. TCRdb lists the instrument as Illumina HiSeq 4000. To build TCR beta libraries, CDR3 regions were amplified by Arm-PCR using iRepertoire HTBI primers. PCR products were gel purified before sequencing. In the authors' own workflow: Gene usage analysis of CDR3 amino acid clonotypes used the 62 TRBV and 14 to 15 TRBJ segments found across samples. COPE and FqMerger were used to merge filtered high-quality paired reads into contigs. BLAST was used to align contigs to the IMGT TRBV, TRBD and TRBJ reference genes, and CDR3 was defined following IMGT. Highly expanded clones were defined as clonotypes with a frequency above 0.1%. Shannon entropy was used to measure repertoire diversity, and the Gini coefficient was used to measure V-J evenness. A clonotype found in more than one individual was treated as public. TCRdb trimmed the raw reads at Q25, called clones with MiXCR and kept productive beta chains. Entries that share a CDR3 protein sequence are merged under the most common genes and DNA. For this entry, the V and J calls and clone size follow TCRdb and not the study's own pipeline. In this sample the table shows fewer than 400,000 distinct CDR3 sequences, less than 25% of which occur a single time. Under 25% of the sample is held by the ten biggest clonotypes.

Reading from cysteine to phenylalanine, the CDR3 counts 18 amino acids. Only the CDR3 region is kept as DNA, spanning 54 bases read in frame from base 1. For this chain, trimming is 5 bases at the V end and 5 bases at the J end, and the number of junction bases without a gene match is 19. The germline V gene yields MDHEN for CDR1 and SYDVKM for CDR2. What the time point label conveys for this sample: persistent/refractory GD, antithyroid drugs over 5 years with positive TRAb. RNA was extracted from PBMCs in TRIzol for both TCR sequencing and RNA sequencing. Graves' disease was diagnosed according to American Thyroid Association guidelines. Recruitment of patients was carried out at an endocrinology department in Xi'an, China. Each patient gave about 9.1 milliliters of peripheral blood, collected in an EDTA anticoagulant tube. PBMCs were isolated by Ficoll Paque Plus density gradient separation without further T cell sorting. An Agilent 2100 Bioanalyzer and agarose gel were used to check RNA quality, while a NanoDrop 2000 measured RNA concentration.

The source material was peripheral blood mononuclear cells (PBMCs), sampled when the disease was refractory, from a patient treated with antithyroid drugs. The chain employs TRBV28 and TRBJ2-7, with TRBD1 identical over 9 junction bases. This clonotype originated in a female donor with Graves disease. The DNA sequence reads TGTGCCAGCAGTCCGCGGGACAGGGCTACCTGGCGGGGGCACGAGCAGTACTTC. This translates into CASSPRDRATWRGHEQYF.